The present T cell receptor (beta chain) was sequenced within a study (dated by TCRdb to between 2021 and 2023). Survey-level sequencing on the immunoSEQ platform was used to profile the TCR beta chain repertoires. The source study handled its data this way. Repertoire diversity was quantified by the inverse Simpson index, and CDR3 amino acid length spectratypes and V-J pairing frequencies were compared. To annotate clonotypes specific to SARS-CoV-2, CMV, influenza A and EBV, TCR beta CDR3 sequences were compared against VDJdb. What TCRdb holds here is the immuneACCESS table cut down to in-frame rearrangements. Part of the clones is not present; checked against another copy, under half of the missing clones reflect an unresolved V gene, and the others are unexplained. That table gives V, J and clone size, and the DNA gave D and trimming. This sample has 45,000 to 55,000 clones in its table, and more than 85% of those were observed once. The ten largest make up about 11% of the sample.

PBMCs were isolated from peripheral blood, and TCR beta sequencing was performed on genomic DNA from unsorted PBMCs. Concerning this clone itself: Its antigen specificity is not known. No much larger clonotype is one base removed from it; base qualities were not supplied.

Beyond this particular receptor, the publication reports: Further investigation, including longitudinal sampling and assessment of a control group, is stated by the authors to be required.

As encoded in the germline V gene, CDR1 is ENHRY while CDR2 is SYGVKD. The CDR3 spans 14 residues, from the cysteine through the phenylalanine. The kept DNA is CDR3 alone, 42 bases in frame from the first base. Compared with germline, V lacks 10 bases and J lacks 11 bases; bases without a gene match: 16. The receptor was derived from a man aged 35 to 55 with rheumatoid arthritis. The rearrangement combines TRBV10-3 with TRBJ1-1, with 10 bases aligning to TRBD1. The sequencing sample was made of PBMCs. The CDR3 in this case is CATGGQGYVLRAFF. The base sequence is TGTGCCACGGGGGGACAGGGGTATGTCCTTCGGGCTTTCTTT.